A single T cell receptor (beta chain) is shown here with its context. Antigen unknown. The data originate from a study of vaccination and CD4 T cells after COVID-19. Turning to the study itself: The cells were exposed to overlapping spike peptides originating from SARS-CoV-2, HCoV-NL63, HCoV-OC43 and HCoV-229E for stimulation.

The V gene lost 0 bases and the J gene lost 2 bases, with 11 bases spanning the gap. The length of the CDR3 is 14 residues. Germline CDR1 and CDR2: DFQATT and SNEGSKA (reference sequence). Cultured CD4+ T cells had their DNA profiled by the Oncomine TCR Beta short-read assay. TCRdb used MiXCR to reprocess the PCR reads, holding one entry per CDR3 protein. This table has roughly 14,000 distinct CDR3 sequences, about 40% appearing once. Indicated treatment: approximately nine-day PBMC culture with coronavirus spike peptide pools or control peptides (ViraFEST assay). A negative selection step was used to isolate CD4+ T cells once culture had run for 10 days.

The chain joins TRBV20-1 to TRBJ2-7; D gene uncertain. Sequencing was done on a sample of cultured CD4+ T cells from blood. This sequence was found in a human donor with COVID-19. CDR3 sequence (DNA): TGCAGTGCTAGAGATCAACGGGTTCCCTACGAGCAGTACTTC. As protein: CSARDQRVPYEQYF.